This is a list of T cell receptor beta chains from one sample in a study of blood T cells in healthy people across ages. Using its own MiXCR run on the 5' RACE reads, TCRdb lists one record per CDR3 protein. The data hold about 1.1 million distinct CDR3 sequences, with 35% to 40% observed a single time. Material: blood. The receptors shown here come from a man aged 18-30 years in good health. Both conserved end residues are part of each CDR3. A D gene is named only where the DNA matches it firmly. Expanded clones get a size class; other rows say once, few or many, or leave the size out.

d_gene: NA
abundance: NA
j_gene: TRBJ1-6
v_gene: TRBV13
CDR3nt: TGTGCCAGCAGCTCTCGGTGGACTGGGATTAATTCACCCCTCCACTTT
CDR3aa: CASSSRWTGINSPLHF

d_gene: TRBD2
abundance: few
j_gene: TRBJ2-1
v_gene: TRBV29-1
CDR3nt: TGCAGCGTTGTATCTAGCGGGGGTGGCTACAATGAGCAGTTCTTC
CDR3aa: CSVVSSGGGYNEQFF

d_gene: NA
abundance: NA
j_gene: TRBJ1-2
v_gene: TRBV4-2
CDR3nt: TGTGCCAGCAGCCTGAGCCTGGGGACCTTATATGGCTACACCTTC
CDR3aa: CASSLSLGTLYGYTF

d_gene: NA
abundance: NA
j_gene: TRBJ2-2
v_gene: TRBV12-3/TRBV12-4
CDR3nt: TGTGCCACCAAAACCGGGTCCGCCGCCGGGGAGCTGTTTTTT
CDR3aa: CATKTGSAAGELFF

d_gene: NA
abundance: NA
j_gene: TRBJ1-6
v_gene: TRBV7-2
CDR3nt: TGTGCCAGCAGCTTAAGTACTAATAGTCCCAGCTCCTATAATTCACCCCTCCACTTT
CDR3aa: CASSLSTNSPSSYNSPLHF

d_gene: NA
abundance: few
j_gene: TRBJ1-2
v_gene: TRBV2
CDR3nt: TGTGCCAGCAGAGCGACAGGATACTATGGCTACACCTTC
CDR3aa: CASRATGYYGYTF

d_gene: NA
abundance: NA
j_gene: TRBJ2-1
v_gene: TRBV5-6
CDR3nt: TGTGCCAGCAGCTTCTGGAGATCTGATTACAATGAGCAGTTCTTC
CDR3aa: CASSFWRSDYNEQFF

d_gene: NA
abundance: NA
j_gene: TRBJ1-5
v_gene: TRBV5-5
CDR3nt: TGTGCCAGCAGCCATCGCCCCGGGAATCAGCCCCAGCATTTT
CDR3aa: CASSHRPGNQPQHF

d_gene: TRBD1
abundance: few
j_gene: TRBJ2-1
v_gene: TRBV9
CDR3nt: TGTGCCAGCAGCGTAATAGGGACAGGGGGCTGGAATGAGCAGTTCTTC
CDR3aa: CASSVIGTGGWNEQFF

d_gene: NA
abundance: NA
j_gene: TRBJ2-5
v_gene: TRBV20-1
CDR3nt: TGCAGTGCTAGTGTTTCAGGGCGAGGAGAGACCCAGTACTTC
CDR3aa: CSASVSGRGETQYF

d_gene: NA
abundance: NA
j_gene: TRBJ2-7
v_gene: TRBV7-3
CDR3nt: TGTGCCAGCAGCTTAATAGGGGGCGGGGGAACCTACAATGAGCAGTACTTC
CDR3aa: CASSLIGGGGTYNEQYF

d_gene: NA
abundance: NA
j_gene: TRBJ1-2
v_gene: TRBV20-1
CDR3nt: TGCAGTGCTAGAGAAACCCAACATCCCCCGGGCGGCTACACCTTC
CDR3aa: CSARETQHPPGGYTF

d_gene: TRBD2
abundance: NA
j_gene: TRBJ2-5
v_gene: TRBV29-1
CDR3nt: TGCAGCGTGCTCACTAGCGGGATTCAAGAGACCCTGTACTTC
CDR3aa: CSVLTSGIQETLYF

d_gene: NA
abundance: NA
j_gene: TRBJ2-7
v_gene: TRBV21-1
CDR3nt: TGTGCCAGCAGCAAAGAAGGGGTCAGCAGGGGCGACATGGTGAAGCAGTACTTC
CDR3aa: CASSKEGVSRGDMVKQYF

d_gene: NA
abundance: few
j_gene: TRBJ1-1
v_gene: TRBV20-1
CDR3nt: TGCAGATTACAGGTTCGGGACTACACTGAAGCTTTCTTT
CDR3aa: CRLQVRDYTEAFF

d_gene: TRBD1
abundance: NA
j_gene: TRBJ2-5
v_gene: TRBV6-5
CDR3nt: TGTGCCACTAACCGACAGGGCCAGGGGACCCAGTACTTC
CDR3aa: CATNRQGQGTQYF

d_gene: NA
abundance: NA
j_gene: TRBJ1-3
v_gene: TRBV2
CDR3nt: TGTGCCAGCAGTGAATCCCGAAACACCATATATTTT
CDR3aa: CASSESRNTIYF

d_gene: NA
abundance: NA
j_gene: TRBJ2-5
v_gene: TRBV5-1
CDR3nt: TGCGCCAGCGGCTCGGGTGGACAGCTCCAAGAGACCCAGTACTTC
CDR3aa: CASGSGGQLQETQYF

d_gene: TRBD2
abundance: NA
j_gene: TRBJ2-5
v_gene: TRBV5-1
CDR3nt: TGCGCCAGCAGCTTTACTAGCGTTTCCCCACAAGAGACCCAGTACTTC
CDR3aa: CASSFTSVSPQETQYF

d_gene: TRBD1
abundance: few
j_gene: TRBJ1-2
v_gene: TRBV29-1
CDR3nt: TGCAGCTCCGACTCCCTGGGACAGGGGCGAGGCTATGGCTACACCTTC
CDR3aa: CSSDSLGQGRGYGYTF

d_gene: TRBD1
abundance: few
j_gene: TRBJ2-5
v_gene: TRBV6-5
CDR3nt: TGTGCCAGCAGTTCGGACAGGCTTGAAGAGACCCAGTACTTC
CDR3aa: CASSSDRLEETQYF

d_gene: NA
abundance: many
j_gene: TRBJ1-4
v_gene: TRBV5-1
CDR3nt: TGTGCCAGCAGTTTAGGGCCTGCTAATGAAAAACTGTTTTTT
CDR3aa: CASSLGPANEKLFF

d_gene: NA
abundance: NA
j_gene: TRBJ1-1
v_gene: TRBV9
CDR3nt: TGTGCCAGCAGCGGAGGTGGAGGGACGAACACTGAAGCTTTCTTT
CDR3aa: CASSGGGGTNTEAFF

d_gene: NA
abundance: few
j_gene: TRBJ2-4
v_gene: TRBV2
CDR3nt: TGTGCCAGCAGCGATGGACAGTCATACATTCAGTACTTC
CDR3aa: CASSDGQSYIQYF

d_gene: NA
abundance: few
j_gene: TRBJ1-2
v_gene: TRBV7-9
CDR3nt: TGTGCCAGCAGCACTGGGACTGGGGAATTCTATGGCTACACCTTC
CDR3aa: CASSTGTGEFYGYTF

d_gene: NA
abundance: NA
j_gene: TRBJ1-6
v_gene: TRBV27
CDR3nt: TGTGCCAGCAGGCAGATAAGCTCCTATAATTCACCCCTCCACTTT
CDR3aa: CASRQISSYNSPLHF

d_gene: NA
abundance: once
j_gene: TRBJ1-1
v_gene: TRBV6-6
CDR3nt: TGTGTCAGCAGTTACCCCGACAACCGGCGGGGCACTGAAGCTTTCTTT
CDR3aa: CVSSYPDNRRGTEAFF

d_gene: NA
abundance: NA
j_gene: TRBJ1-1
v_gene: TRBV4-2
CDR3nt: TGTGCCAGCAGCCCAACTACAAGGACTCAAAACACTGAAGCTTTCTTT
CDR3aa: CASSPTTRTQNTEAFF